Described below is a single T cell receptor beta chain sequence and its context. The template used for profiling TCR beta VDJ and CDR3 was genomic DNA. Each CDR3 protein is one row after TCRdb ran MiXCR on the reads. Of 200,000 to 300,000 distinct CDR3 sequences in the sample, roughly 82% were seen once. Sequencing involved patients with CD8+CD57+ cell expansion previously shown by flow cytometry. V shed 3 bases and J 11 bases; nucleotides not matched to a gene: 12. This CDR3 has 15 residues. CDR1 and CDR2 (germline): SEHNR, FQNEAQ (reference sequence). This specimen comes from a study of CD8+CD57+ T cells in acquired aplastic anemia.

This clonotype originated in a human donor with aplastic anemia. Sequencing input: sorted CD4+, CD8+, or CD8+CD57+ T cells (not recorded which) from PBMCs. This chain links TRBV7-9 with TRBJ2-3; 9 positions agree with TRBD2. This CDR3 reads CASSFPRGGGGEQYF. The CDR3, as DNA: TGTGCCAGCAGCTTTCCAAGAGGCGGGGGGGGTGAGCAGTATTTT.